The 2 T cell receptor beta chains below all came from one sample that was sequenced in a study of Tregs in tolerant kidney transplant recipients. Profiling relied on immunoSEQ multiplex PCR, and the TCRdb table lists in-frame clones only, not all of them. This repertoire includes 6,000 or so clones. Recipients received nonmyeloablative bone marrow transplants from related graft donors, with transient mixed chimerism. The sample was CD4+ T cells from blood (PBMCs), taken 6 months after the transplant. Every receptor here comes from a human patient who received a combined kidney and bone marrow transplant. T cells may partly derive from the graft donor.

With respect to this clone: Sequencing ends 3 residues short of the CDR3 end; the germline J gene provides the rest. The V gene is TRBV10-3, the J gene TRBJ1-5; TRBD1 matches 8 bases. Germline assignment: CDR1 ENHRY and CDR2 SYGVKD. The CDR3 extends over 15 amino acids. The J segment lost 6 bases and the V segment lost 4 bases, leaving 8 bases of the junction unmatched. The DNA read from the CDR3 is TGTGCCATCAGTGGAGGACAGGGACTATTTCAGCCC. Its translation: CAISGGQGLFQP. The CDR3 reads in full as CAISGGQGLFQPQHF.

The sequenced part of the CDR3 DNA is TGCAGCGTTTCCCAGCGAACCTACGAG. It translates to CSVSQRTYE. The complete CDR3 protein is CSVSQRTYEQYF. The V gene is TRBV29-1, the J gene TRBJ2-7; no clear D gene. The read stops 3 residues short of the end of the CDR3; the missing end is completed from the germline J gene. In germline, CDR1 is SQVTM, CDR2 ANQGSEA. Trimming pared 5 bases from V and 2 bases from J, leaving 10 bases between. This CDR3 contains 12 residues.